The 30 T cell receptor beta chains in this list originate from one sample, sequenced in a study of blood T cell repertoires in COVID-19. This table comes from immunoSEQ multiplex PCR, and its TCRdb copy is limited to in-frame clones, with some not included. Here the sample spans roughly 260,000 clones, around 92% being singletons. The sequencing sample was made of peripheral blood. The origin of the receptors is a young adult with COVID-19, enrolled during active disease.

The genes are TRBV2 and TRBJ2-7, with 11 bases that match TRBD1. Germline loops: CDR1 SNHLY, CDR2 FYNNEI. Unmatched junction bases numbered 6, after V lost 9 bases and J lost 2 bases. The CDR3 is made up of 14 amino acids. CDR3 in amino acids: CASLPGQGAYEQYF. In DNA, the CDR3 is TGTGCCAGTCTTCCGGGACAGGGGGCCTACGAGCAGTACTTC.

This chain connects TRBV19 to TRBJ2-3; 7 nucleotides agree with TRBD2. The CDR3 has 15 residues. V shed 7 bases and J 8 bases; nucleotides not matched to a gene: 15. Germline V lookup: CDR1 LNHDA, CDR2 SQIVND (reference sequence). CDR3 bases: TGTGCCAGTACAAATCGGGAGGTACCGCGACGTACGCAGTATTTT. Amino acids: CASTNREVPRRTQYF.

V is TRBV10-1 and J is TRBJ1-1; TRBD1 matches 7 bases. Per germline, CDR1 WNHNN and CDR2 SYGVQD (reference sequence). Trimming took 8 bases from V and 1 from J; bases not matched to a gene: 10. The length of the CDR3 is 15 residues. CDR3 in amino acids: CASSQGDVWNTEAFF. Written as DNA, the CDR3 is TGCGCCAGCTCCCAGGGGGACGTTTGGAACACTGAAGCTTTCTTT.

This clone was observed once. V is TRBV7-3 and J is TRBJ2-1; 10 bases line up with TRBD2. Per germline, CDR1 SGHTA and CDR2 FQGTGA. The CDR3 runs 14 residues. J gave up 4 bases and V 9 bases, and 6 bases lay outside the gene matches. CDR3 region: CASKLAGSYNEQFF. As DNA, the CDR3 is TGTGCCAGTAAACTAGCGGGGTCGTACAATGAGCAGTTCTTC.

The chain employs TRBV28 and TRBJ2-7, with no clear D. The V gene's germline CDR1 is MDHEN and CDR2 SYDVKM. The CDR3 runs to 12 residues. V shed 5 bases and J shed 6 bases, with 11 bases lying between them. DNA for the CDR3: TGTGCCAGCAGTCAAATAGCTGGCGAGCAGTACTTC. It codes for CASSQIAGEQYF.

The chain links TRBV18 to TRBJ1-1; D is ambiguous. This CDR3 is built from 13 residues. Germline-derived CDR1 and CDR2 are KGHSH and LQKENI. With 5 bases removed from V and 0 bases from J, the gap between germline ends came to 7 bases. CDR3 sequence: CASSREMNTEAFF. The CDR3 DNA is TGTGCCAGCTCAAGGGAGATGAACACTGAAGCTTTCTTT.

V is TRBV5-1 and J is TRBJ2-7; 9 bases fit TRBD1. The CDR3 length is 13 residues. With 4 bases clipped from V and 7 bases from J, the junction kept 6 bases outside the gene matches. Germline V gene lookup returns CDR1 SGHRS and CDR2 YFSETQ. CDR3 sequence reads: CASSGTGTGEQYF. The CDR3 nucleotides read TGCGCCAGCAGCGGGACCGGGACAGGGGAGCAGTACTTC.

V gene TRBV10-1 combines with J gene TRBJ2-2; 11 bases align to TRBD2. Germline V gives CDR1 WNHNN, CDR2 SYGVQD (reference sequence). CDR3 length equals 18 residues. V lost 3 bases and J lost 2; bases outside the gene matches: 8. The CDR3, as DNA: TGCGCCAGCAGTGAACACAAAGGGACTAGCGGAAACACCGGGGAGCTGTTTTTT. Amino acid sequence: CASSEHKGTSGNTGELFF.

This sequence joins TRBV4-1 and TRBJ2-7, with TRBD1 matching 8 bases. Looked up from germline, CDR1 is MGHRA and CDR2 is YSYEKL. The J segment lost 5 bases and the V segment lost 2 bases, leaving 14 bases of the junction unmatched. The CDR3 spans 17 residues. The DNA for the CDR3 is TGCGCCAGCAGCCAATTCACAGGACAGGGTCCCGGAGACGAGCAGTACTTC. Translated, it gives CASSQFTGQGPGDEQYF.

A few counts support this clone. The V gene is TRBV12-5, the J gene TRBJ1-5; 9 positions match TRBD1. The CDR3 runs 17 residues. Germline CDR1 reads LGHNT; CDR2 reads FRNRAP. V dropped 2 bases and J dropped 3; count of bases not matched to a gene: 8. The CDR3 DNA sequence: TGTGCTAGTGGTTTGTCTTGGGGACAGGGCCTCAATCAGCCCCAGCATTTT. As protein: CASGLSWGQGLNQPQHF.

V gene TRBV5-1 combines with J gene TRBJ2-5, with D possibly being TRBD2 (6 bases). Per germline, CDR1 SGHRS and CDR2 YFSETQ. The CDR3 totals 14 residues. Trimming took off 4 bases at V and 3 bases at J, with 13 bases between the two ends. CDR3 region: CASSNQLAEETQYF. The DNA for the CDR3 is TGCGCCAGCAGCAACCAACTAGCAGAAGAGACCCAGTACTTC.

V usage is TRBV7-9 and J usage is TRBJ2-6; a weak D match, TRBD1 (6 bases). This CDR3 comprises 17 residues. The V end was cut by 2 bases, the J end by 0 bases, with 11 bases between. From germline, CDR1 is SEHNR and CDR2 FQNEAQ (reference sequence). The CDR3 loop reads CASSLRQVFSGANVLTF. For the CDR3, the DNA is TGTGCCAGCAGCTTAAGACAGGTCTTCTCTGGGGCCAACGTCCTGACTTTC.

The J gene is TRBJ2-3, the V gene TRBV9, with TRBD1 identical over 10 bases. The germline V gene has CDR1 SGDLS and CDR2 YYNGEE. This CDR3 region has 14 residues. The ends lost 3 bases at V and 6 bases at J; junction bases unmatched: 4. In DNA, the CDR3 is TGTGCCAGCAGCGGGACAGGGGGAGCGGATACGCAGTATTTT. Its protein is CASSGTGGADTQYF.

V usage is TRBV27 and J usage is TRBJ2-7; tentatively, D is TRBD2 (5 bases). The CDR3 runs to 14 residues. The ends were cut back, 6 bases at V and 5 bases at J, with 17 bases in the middle. The germline gives CDR1 MNHEY, CDR2 SMNVEV (reference sequence). CDR3 region: CASRKSLVGHEQYF. In DNA, the CDR3 is TGTGCCAGCAGGAAATCACTAGTCGGGCACGAGCAGTACTTC.

The V and J genes are TRBV7-8 and TRBJ1-4, with D hard to call. Trimming removed 0 bases at V and 7 bases at J, with 9 bases between. CDR3 length equals 14 residues. Germline V gene sequence: CDR1 SGHVS, CDR2 FQNEAQ. CDR3 bases: TGTGCCAGCAGCTTAGCCCGGGGTGGTGAAAAACTGTTTTTT. As protein: CASSLARGGEKLFF.

This rearrangement joins TRBV4-3 to TRBJ1-6; 7 nucleotides agree with TRBD1. The CDR3 runs to 15 residues. Germline trimming cut 0 bases from V and 10 bases from J; bases unmatched to any gene: 6. Germline-derived CDR1 and CDR2 are LGHNA and YSLEER. CDR3 DNA: TGCGCCAGCAGCCAAGATTGGGCAGGGGGGTCACCCCTCCACTTT. Amino acids: CASSQDWAGGSPLHF.

The chain has TRBV4-1 and TRBJ2-3; tentative D call: TRBD2 (6 bases). Deletions cut 7 bases from V and 2 bases from J, with 13 bases between. The CDR3 extends over 14 amino acids. The germline gives CDR1 MGHRA, CDR2 YSYEKL. This CDR3 is CASTLAVPTDTQYF. The CDR3 DNA follows: TGCGCCAGCACTTTAGCGGTTCCCACAGATACGCAGTATTTT.

The chain is built from TRBV5-5 and TRBJ2-5; 9 bases fit TRBD1. Germline values: CDR1 SGHKS, CDR2 YYEKEE (reference sequence). V was pared by 2 bases and J by 9 bases, with 8 bases of the junction left unmatched. CDR3 length: 14 amino acids. CDR3 coding DNA: TGTGCCAGCAGCTTCCAACAGGGGGCGCCGGCCCAGTACTTC. Translation: CASSFQQGAPAQYF.

This chain connects TRBV5-6 to TRBJ1-1; TRBD1 matches at 7 bases. V shed 2 bases, J shed 3 bases, and the junction held 4 bases outside the gene matches. CDR1 and CDR2 (germline): SGHDT, YYEEEE. The CDR3 contains 14 residues. The CDR3 sequence is CASSFFQGDTEAFF. CDR3 DNA: TGTGCCAGCAGCTTTTTTCAGGGGGACACTGAAGCTTTCTTT.

V is TRBV29-1 and J is TRBJ2-2, with a weak D call TRBD2 (6 bases). The CDR3 has 15 residues. Germline V gene sequence: CDR1 SQVTM, CDR2 ANQGSEA. Trimming stripped 6 bases from V and 6 bases from J, with 20 bases between. CDR3: CSVIFQGGRSGELFF. The DNA of the CDR3 is TGCAGCGTAATTTTCCAGGGAGGTCGGTCCGGGGAGCTGTTTTTT.

The V and J genes are TRBV5-6 and TRBJ1-3, with 7 bases aligning to TRBD1. Germline CDR1 SGHDT, CDR2 YYEEEE. The CDR3 contains 12 residues. Here the CDR3 DNA reads TGTCTCCCCGACAGGGCCGGAAACACCATATATTTT. It yields the protein CLPDRAGNTIYF.

In DNA, the CDR3 is TGCGCCAGCAGCCCTGGGACAGGGGGTGAAGCTTTCTTT. Its protein product is CASSPGTGGEAFF. The chain employs TRBV5-1 and TRBJ1-1; TRBD1 matches at 11 bases. Trimming cost V 4 bases and J 7 bases; bases outside gene matches: 3. Per germline, CDR1 SGHRS and CDR2 YFSETQ. The CDR3 is 13 amino acids.

CDR3: CASSMAGHTEAFF. The CDR3 coding sequence is TGTGCCAGTAGTATGGCGGGCCACACTGAAGCTTTCTTT. The chain links TRBV19 to TRBJ1-1, with D hard to call. The CDR3 is 13 amino acids. Germline-derived CDR1 and CDR2 are LNHDA and SQIVND (reference sequence). Trimming removed 3 bases from V and 3 bases from J, with 8 bases in between.

V and J are TRBV4-1 and TRBJ2-1; 12 nucleotides agree with TRBD2. Trimming at V came to 5 bases and at J to 8 bases, leaving 7 bases not matched to a gene. This CDR3 contains 15 residues. In germline, CDR1 is MGHRA, CDR2 YSYEKL. In DNA form, the CDR3 reads TGCGCCAGCAGCACCCTAGCGGGAGGGCTCGATGAGCAGTTCTTC. Its protein product is CASSTLAGGLDEQFF.

This clone has a single count. The rearrangement links TRBV6-5 to TRBJ2-7, with 9 bases matching TRBD1. The V segment lost 7 bases and the J segment 9 bases; nucleotides outside the gene matches: 7. Germline CDR1 reads MNHEY; CDR2 reads SVGAGI. This CDR3 is built from 12 residues. DNA for the CDR3: TGTGCCAGCATCACGACAGGGGGGTGGCAGTACTTC. It yields the protein CASITTGGWQYF.

The count of this clone is one. The rearrangement uses TRBV28 and TRBJ1-5; 9 positions agree with TRBD1. J was trimmed by 6 bases and V by 3 bases; bases with no gene match: 3. This CDR3 spans 14 amino acids. Germline-derived CDR1 and CDR2 are MDHEN and SYDVKM. This CDR3 reads CASSLGTGIQPQHF. In nucleotides, the CDR3 is TGTGCCAGCAGTTTGGGGACAGGGATTCAGCCCCAGCATTTT.

V usage is TRBV27 and J usage is TRBJ2-1; tentatively, D is TRBD2 (6 bases). Looked up from germline, CDR1 is MNHEY and CDR2 is SMNVEV (reference sequence). This CDR3 is built from 12 residues. V lost 2 bases and J lost 15, with 14 bases in between. The CDR3 DNA is TGTGCCAGCAGTTTAAGGGGACTGCCCACGTTCTTC. Translation: CASSLRGLPTFF.

The chain recombines TRBV12-3 or TRBV12-4 with TRBJ2-1; D is undetermined. Trimming pared 2 bases from V and 4 bases from J, leaving 3 bases between. This CDR3 has 12 residues. DNA for the CDR3: TGTGCCAGCAGTTTAACTTACAATGAGCAGTTCTTC. Encoded protein: CASSLTYNEQFF.

V usage is TRBV4-1 and J usage is TRBJ2-1; D is perhaps TRBD2 (5 bases). CDR3 length equals 15 residues. V was cut by 3 bases and J by 4 bases, with 13 bases left in between. Germline CDR1 reads MGHRA; CDR2 reads YSYEKL. The CDR3 spells CASSQRVPTYNEQFF. The DNA for the CDR3 is TGCGCCAGCAGCCAGAGGGTTCCCACTTACAATGAGCAGTTCTTC.

The chain uses TRBV7-2 and TRBJ1-2; perhaps TRBD1 as D (5 bases). CDR1 and CDR2 (germline): SGHTA, FQGNSA. The V gene lost 3 bases and the J gene lost 6 bases, with 17 bases spanning the gap. CDR3 length: 15 residues. This CDR3 is CASSFLGLGGDGYTF. CDR3 DNA: TGTGCCAGCAGCTTTCTTGGACTGGGGGGGGATGGCTACACCTTC.